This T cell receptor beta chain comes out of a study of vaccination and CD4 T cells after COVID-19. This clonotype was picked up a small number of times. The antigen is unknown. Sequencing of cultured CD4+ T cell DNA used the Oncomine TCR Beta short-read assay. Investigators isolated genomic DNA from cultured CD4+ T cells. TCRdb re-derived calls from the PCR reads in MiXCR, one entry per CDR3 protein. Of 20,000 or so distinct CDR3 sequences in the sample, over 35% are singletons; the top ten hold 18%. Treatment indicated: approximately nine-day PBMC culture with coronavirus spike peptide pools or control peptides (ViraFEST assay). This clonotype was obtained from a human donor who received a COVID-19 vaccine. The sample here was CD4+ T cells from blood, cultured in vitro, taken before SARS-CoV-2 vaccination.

CDR3 region: CATSDPGQGAGNEQFF. As DNA, the CDR3 is TGTGCCACCAGTGACCCGGGACAGGGGGCGGGGAATGAGCAGTTCTTC. The genes are TRBV24-1 and TRBJ2-1; 12 nucleotides line up with TRBD1. This CDR3 region has 16 residues. From germline, CDR1 is KGHDR and CDR2 SFDVKD. The junction had 7 bases not matched to a gene; V was cut back by 4 bases and J by 7 bases.